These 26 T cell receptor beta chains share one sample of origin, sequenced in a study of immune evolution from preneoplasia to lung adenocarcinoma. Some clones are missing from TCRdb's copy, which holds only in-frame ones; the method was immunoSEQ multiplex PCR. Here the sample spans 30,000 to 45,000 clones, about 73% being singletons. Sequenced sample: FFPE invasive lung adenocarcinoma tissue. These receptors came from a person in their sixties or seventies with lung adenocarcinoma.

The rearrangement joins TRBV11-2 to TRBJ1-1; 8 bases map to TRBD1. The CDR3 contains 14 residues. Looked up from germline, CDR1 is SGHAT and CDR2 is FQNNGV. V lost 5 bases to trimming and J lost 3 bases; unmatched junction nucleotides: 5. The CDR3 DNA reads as TGTGCCAGCAGCGCCGACAGGGGAGACACTGAAGCTTTCTTT. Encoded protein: CASSADRGDTEAFF.

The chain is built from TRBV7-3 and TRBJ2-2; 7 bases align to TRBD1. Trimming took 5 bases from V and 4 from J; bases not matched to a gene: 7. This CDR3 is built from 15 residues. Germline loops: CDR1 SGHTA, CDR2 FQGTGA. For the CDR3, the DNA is TGTGCCAGCAGCACCGGGAAGGGGGCCACCGGGGAGCTGTTTTTT. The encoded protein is CASSTGKGATGELFF.

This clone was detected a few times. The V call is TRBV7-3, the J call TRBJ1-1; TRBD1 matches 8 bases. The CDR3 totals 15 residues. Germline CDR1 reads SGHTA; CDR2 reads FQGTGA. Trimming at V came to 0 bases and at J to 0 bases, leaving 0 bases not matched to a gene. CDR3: CASSLTGQVNTEAFF. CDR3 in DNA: TGTGCCAGCAGCTTAACGGGACAGGTGAACACTGAAGCTTTCTTT.

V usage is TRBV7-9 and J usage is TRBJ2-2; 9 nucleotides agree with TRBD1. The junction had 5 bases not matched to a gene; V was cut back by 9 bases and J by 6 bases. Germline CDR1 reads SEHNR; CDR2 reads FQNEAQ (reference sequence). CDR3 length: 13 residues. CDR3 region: CASGTGKPGELFF. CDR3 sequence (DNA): TGTGCCAGTGGGACAGGGAAACCCGGGGAGCTGTTTTTT.

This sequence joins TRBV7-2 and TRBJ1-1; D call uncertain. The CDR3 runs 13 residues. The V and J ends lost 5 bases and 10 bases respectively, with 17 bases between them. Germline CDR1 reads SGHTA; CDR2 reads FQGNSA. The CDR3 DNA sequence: TGTGCCAGCAGCGTTAGTAGCCGAGTGGGAGCTTTCTTT. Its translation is CASSVSSRVGAFF.

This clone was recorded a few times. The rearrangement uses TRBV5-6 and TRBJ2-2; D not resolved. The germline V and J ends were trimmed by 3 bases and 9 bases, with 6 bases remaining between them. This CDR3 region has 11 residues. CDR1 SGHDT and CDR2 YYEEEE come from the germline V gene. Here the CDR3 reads CASSSTRELFF. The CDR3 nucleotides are TGTGCCAGCAGCTCAACCCGGGAGCTGTTTTTT.

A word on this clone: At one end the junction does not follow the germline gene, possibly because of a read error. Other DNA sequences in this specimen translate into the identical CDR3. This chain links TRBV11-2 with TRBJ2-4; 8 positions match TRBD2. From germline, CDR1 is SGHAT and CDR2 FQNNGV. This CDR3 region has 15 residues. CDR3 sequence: CASSSAGGAKNIQYF. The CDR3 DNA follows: TGTGCCAGCAGCTCGGCGGGAGGCGCCAAAAATATTCAGTACTTC.

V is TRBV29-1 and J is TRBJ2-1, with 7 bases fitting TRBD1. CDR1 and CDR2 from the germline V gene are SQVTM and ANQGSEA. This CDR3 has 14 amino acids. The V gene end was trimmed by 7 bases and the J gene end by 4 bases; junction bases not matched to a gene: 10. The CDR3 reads CSATVPGQYNEQFF. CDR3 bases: TGCAGCGCCACTGTCCCGGGACAGTACAATGAGCAGTTCTTC.

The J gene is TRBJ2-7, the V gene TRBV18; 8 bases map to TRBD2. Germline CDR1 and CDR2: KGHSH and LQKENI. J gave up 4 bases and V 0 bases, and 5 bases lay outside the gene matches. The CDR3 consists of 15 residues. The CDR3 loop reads CASSPPSGREYEQYF. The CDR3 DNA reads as TGTGCCAGCTCACCACCCAGCGGGAGAGAGTACGAGCAGTACTTC.

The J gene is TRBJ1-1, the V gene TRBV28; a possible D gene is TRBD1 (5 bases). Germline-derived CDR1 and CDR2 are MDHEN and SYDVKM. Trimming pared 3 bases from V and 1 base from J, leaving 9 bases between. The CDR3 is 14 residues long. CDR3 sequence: CASSFGGQNTEAFF. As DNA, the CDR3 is TGTGCCAGCAGTTTCGGTGGACAGAACACTGAAGCTTTCTTT.

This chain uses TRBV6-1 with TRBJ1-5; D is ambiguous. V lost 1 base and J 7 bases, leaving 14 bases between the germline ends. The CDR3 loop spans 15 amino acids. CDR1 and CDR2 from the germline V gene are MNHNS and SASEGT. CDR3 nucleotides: TGTGCCAGCAGTGAAGTGGCGGTTGGCGTACAGCCCCAGCATTTT. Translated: CASSEVAVGVQPQHF.

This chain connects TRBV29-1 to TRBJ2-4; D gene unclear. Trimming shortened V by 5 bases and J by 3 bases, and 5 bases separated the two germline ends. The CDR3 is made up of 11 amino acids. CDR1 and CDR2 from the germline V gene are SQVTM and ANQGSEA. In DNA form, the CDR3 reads TGCAGCGTTCTCAGCAAAAACATTCAGTACTTC. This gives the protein CSVLSKNIQYF.

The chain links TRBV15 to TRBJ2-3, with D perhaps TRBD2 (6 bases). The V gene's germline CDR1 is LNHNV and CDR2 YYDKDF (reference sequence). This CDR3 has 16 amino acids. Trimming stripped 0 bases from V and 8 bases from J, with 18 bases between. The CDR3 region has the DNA TGTGCCACCAGCAGAGATCGGACTGGAGGGTTAGGTACGCAGTATTTT. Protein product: CATSRDRTGGLGTQYF.

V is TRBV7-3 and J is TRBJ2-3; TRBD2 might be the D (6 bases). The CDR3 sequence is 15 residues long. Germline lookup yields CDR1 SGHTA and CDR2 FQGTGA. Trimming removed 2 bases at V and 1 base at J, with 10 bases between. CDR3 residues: CASSLGVAGTDTQYF. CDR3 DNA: TGTGCCAGCAGCTTAGGAGTAGCGGGCACAGATACGCAGTATTTT.

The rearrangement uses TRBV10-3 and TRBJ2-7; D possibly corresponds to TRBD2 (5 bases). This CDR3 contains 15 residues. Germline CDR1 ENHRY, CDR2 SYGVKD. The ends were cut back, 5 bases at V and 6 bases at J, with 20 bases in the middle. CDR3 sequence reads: CAISFGGGPGSEQYF. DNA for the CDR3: TGTGCCATCAGTTTTGGTGGTGGGCCGGGAAGCGAGCAGTACTTC.

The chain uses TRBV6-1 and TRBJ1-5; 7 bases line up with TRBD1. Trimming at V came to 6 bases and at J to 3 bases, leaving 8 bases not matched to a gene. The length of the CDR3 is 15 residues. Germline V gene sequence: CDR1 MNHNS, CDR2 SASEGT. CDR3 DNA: TGTGCCAGCAGCCCGGGACAGAACTACAATCAGCCCCAGCATTTT. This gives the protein CASSPGQNYNQPQHF.

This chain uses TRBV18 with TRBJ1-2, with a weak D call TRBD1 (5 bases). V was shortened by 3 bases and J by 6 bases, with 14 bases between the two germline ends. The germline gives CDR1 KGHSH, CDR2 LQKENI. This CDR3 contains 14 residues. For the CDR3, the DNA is TGTGCCAGCTCACCGCAGGGTTACGGAGATGGCTACACCTTC. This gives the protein CASSPQGYGDGYTF.

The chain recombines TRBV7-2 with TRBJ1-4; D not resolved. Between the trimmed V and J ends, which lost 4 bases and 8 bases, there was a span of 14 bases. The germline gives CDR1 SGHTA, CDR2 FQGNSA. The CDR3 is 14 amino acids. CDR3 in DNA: TGTGCCAGCAGCTCCCAGCCGCATATCGAAAAACTGTTTTTT. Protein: CASSSQPHIEKLFF.

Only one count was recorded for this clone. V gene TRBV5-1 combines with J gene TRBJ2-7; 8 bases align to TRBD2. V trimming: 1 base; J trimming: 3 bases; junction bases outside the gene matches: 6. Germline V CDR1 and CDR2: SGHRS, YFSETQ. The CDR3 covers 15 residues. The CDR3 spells CASSLTGGPNYEQYF. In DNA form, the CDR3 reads TGCGCCAGCAGCTTGACGGGAGGGCCAAACTACGAGCAGTACTTC. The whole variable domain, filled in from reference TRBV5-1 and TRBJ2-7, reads KAGVTQTPRYLIKTRGQQVTLSCSPISGHRSVSWYQQTPGQGLQFLFEYFSETQRNKGNFPGRFSGRQFSNSRSEMNVSTLELGDSALYLCASSLTGGPNYEQYFGPGTRLTVT.

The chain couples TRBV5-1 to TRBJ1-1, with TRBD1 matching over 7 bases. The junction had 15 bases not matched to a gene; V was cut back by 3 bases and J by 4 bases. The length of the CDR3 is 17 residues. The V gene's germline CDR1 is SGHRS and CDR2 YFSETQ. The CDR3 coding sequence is TGCGCCAGCAGCTCCGGACAGGCTCGGGGCGGTAGCACTGAAGCTTTCTTT. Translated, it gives CASSSGQARGGSTEAFF. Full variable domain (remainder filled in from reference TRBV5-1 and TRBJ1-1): KAGVTQTPRYLIKTRGQQVTLSCSPISGHRSVSWYQQTPGQGLQFLFEYFSETQRNKGNFPGRFSGRQFSNSRSEMNVSTLELGDSALYLCASSSGQARGGSTEAFFGQGTRLTVV.

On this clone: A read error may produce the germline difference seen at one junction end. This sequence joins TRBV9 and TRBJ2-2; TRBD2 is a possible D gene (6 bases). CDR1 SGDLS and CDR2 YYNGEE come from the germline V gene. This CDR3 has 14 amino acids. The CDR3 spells CASSVAGDTEELFF. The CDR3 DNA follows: TGTGCCAGCAGCGTAGCGGGAGACACCGAGGAGCTGTTTTTT. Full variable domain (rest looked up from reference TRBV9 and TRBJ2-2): DSGVTQTPKHLITATGQRVTLRCSPRSGDLSVYWYQQSLDQGLQFLIQYYNGEERAKGNILERFSAQQFPDLHSELNLSSLELGDSALYFCASSVAGDTEELFFGEGSRLTVL.

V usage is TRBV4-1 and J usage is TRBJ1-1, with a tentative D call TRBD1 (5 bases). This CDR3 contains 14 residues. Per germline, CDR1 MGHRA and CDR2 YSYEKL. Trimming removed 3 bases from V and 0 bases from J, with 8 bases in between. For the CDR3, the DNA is TGCGCCAGCAGCCAGGGACGGTTGAACACTGAAGCTTTCTTT. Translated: CASSQGRLNTEAFF.

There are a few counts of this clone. The CDR3 DNA reads TGTGCCACCCAGGAGGGACCGGGGCAGCCCCAGCATTTT. Its translation is CATQEGPGQPQHF. The V and J genes are TRBV7-2 and TRBJ1-5; the D gene is possibly TRBD1 (5 bases). The CDR3 consists of 13 residues. V shed 10 bases and J shed 7 bases, with 17 bases lying between them. Per germline, CDR1 SGHTA and CDR2 FQGNSA.

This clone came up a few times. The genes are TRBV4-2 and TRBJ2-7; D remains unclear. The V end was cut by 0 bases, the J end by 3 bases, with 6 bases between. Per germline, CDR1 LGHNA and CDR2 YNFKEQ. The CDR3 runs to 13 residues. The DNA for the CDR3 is TGTGCCAGCAGCCAAGATGTCAGCTACGAGCAGTACTTC. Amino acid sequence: CASSQDVSYEQYF.

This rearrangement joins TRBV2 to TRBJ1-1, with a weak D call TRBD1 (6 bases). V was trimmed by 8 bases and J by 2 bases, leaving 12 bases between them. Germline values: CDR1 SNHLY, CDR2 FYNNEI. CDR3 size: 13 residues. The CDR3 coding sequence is TGTGCCAGCGCCCCGGACAGTAACACTGAAGCTTTCTTT. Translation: CASAPDSNTEAFF.

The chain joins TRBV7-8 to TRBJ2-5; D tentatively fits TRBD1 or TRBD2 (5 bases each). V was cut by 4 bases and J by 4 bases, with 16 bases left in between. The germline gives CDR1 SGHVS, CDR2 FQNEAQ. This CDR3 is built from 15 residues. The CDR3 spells CASSSRDGRRETQYF. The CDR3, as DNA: TGTGCCAGCAGCTCCAGGGACGGTCGCCGAGAGACCCAGTACTTC.